This is a list of T cell receptor beta chains from one sample in a study of blood T cell repertoires in COVID-19. Here immunoSEQ multiplex PCR was the method, and the copy in TCRdb shows in-frame clones only, minus some. The sample lists 65,000 or so clones, roughly 80% occurring once. Sequenced input: peripheral blood. Receptors originate from a human donor in a cohort sampled during active COVID-19. The CDR3 runs from the conserved cysteine through the conserved F or W. The order of the fields is D gene, CDR3 length, clone size, V gene, J gene, CDR3 DNA, CDR3 protein. A D gene is named only where the DNA matches it firmly. The size entry is marked missing in some rows and otherwise reads once, few, many or a size class.

>.|14|.|TRBV15|TRBJ1-5
TGTGCCACCAGTACAGGGTACATCAATCAGCCCCAGCATTTT
CATSTGYINQPQHF
>TRBD1|13|.|TRBV7-2|TRBJ1-1
TGTGCCAGCAGCCCACGACAGGGGAGTGAAGCTTTCTTT
CASSPRQGSEAFF
>.|15|.|TRBV3-1/TRBV3-2|TRBJ1-1
TGTGCCAGCAGCCAATTAGACTGGGTGAACACTGAAGCTTTCTTT
CASSQLDWVNTEAFF
>.|13|.|TRBV11-2|TRBJ2-1
TGTGCCAGCAGCTTAGGACTGAACAATGAGCAGTTCTTC
CASSLGLNNEQFF
>TRBD1|13|many|TRBV6-6|TRBJ1-2
TGTGCCAGCAGGGGACAGGGGGCTGCTGGCTACACCTTC
CASRGQGAAGYTF
>.|15|.|TRBV18|TRBJ2-5
TGTGCCAGCTCACCGATCCGGGACTTGGGGGAGACCCAGTACTTC
CASSPIRDLGETQYF
>TRBD1|17|medium-sized|TRBV28|TRBJ1-5
TGTGCCAGCAGTTTAGACCGAGGTGACAGGGCTAATCAGCCCCAGCATTTT
CASSLDRGDRANQPQHF
>TRBD1|17|few|TRBV5-4|TRBJ1-5
TGTGCCAGCAGCTTCGGGACAGGGCGCTATAGCAATCAGCCCCAGCATTTT
CASSFGTGRYSNQPQHF
>.|15|few|TRBV7-3|TRBJ2-5
TGTGCCAGCAGCCCGACCTCCGGGGTAGGAGAGACCCAGTACTTC
CASSPTSGVGETQYF
>TRBD2|15|.|TRBV27|TRBJ2-7
TGTGCCAGCAGTCCACTAGCGGAGCGGACCTACGAGCAGTACTTC
CASSPLAERTYEQYF
>TRBD2|15|.|TRBV7-2|TRBJ2-3
TGTGCCAGCAGCCCGGGCGGGGGGCCGGGGGGTACGCAGTATTTT
CASSPGGGPGGTQYF
>.|18|few|TRBV7-9|TRBJ2-1
TGTGCCACCACGGGGGCAGCCTACGTAATGAGGACCTACAATGAGCAGTTCTTC
CATTGAAYVMRTYNEQFF
>.|15|.|TRBV5-6|TRBJ2-7
TGTGCCAGCAGCTTGGTCGCCCGGGACTCCTACGAGCAGTACTTC
CASSLVARDSYEQYF
>TRBD1|15|.|TRBV2|TRBJ1-4
TGTGCCAGCAGCCTAGAGACAGGGTCAGGCGAAAAACTGTTTTTT
CASSLETGSGEKLFF
>.|14|.|TRBV10-3|TRBJ2-2
TGTGCCATCAAACGGGGTACGGACACCGGGGAGCTGTTTTTT
CAIKRGTDTGELFF
>TRBD2|13|.|TRBV7-2|TRBJ2-1
TGTGCCAGCAGTCCCCTTAGCGGGCCCCGCCGGTTCTTC
CASSPLSGPRRFF
>TRBD1|12|.|TRBV10-2|TRBJ1-1
TGCGCCAGCAGACAGGGGTCCACTGAAGCTTTCTTT
CASRQGSTEAFF
>.|16|few|TRBV7-2|TRBJ2-5
TGTGCCAGCAGCTTAGAGGGCGCCGGGAGCCGGGAGACCCAGTACTTC
CASSLEGAGSRETQYF
>.|12|.|TRBV5-5|TRBJ2-7
TGTGCCAGCAGCTTGGGACACTACGAGCAGTACTTC
CASSLGHYEQYF
>TRBD1|14|.|TRBV10-1|TRBJ2-7
TGCGCCAGCAGCGGGGGACAGGGAAATCGTGAGCAGTACTTC
CASSGGQGNREQYF
>.|12|.|TRBV18|TRBJ2-1
TGTGCCAGCTCACCTGTTGGGCATGAGCAGTTCTTC
CASSPVGHEQFF
>.|15|once|TRBV5-5|TRBJ1-3
TGTGCCAGCAGCTTCAGTGACAGCCAAGGAAACACCATATATTTT
CASSFSDSQGNTIYF
>.|14|.|TRBV2|TRBJ2-1
TGTGCCAGCAGCCCTCAGAGGTCCTACAATGAGCAGTTCTTC
CASSPQRSYNEQFF
>.|15|.|TRBV19|TRBJ1-6
TGTGCCAGTAGCATGGGGGGTCCGGAGAATTCACCCCTCCACTTT
CASSMGGPENSPLHF
>.|14|few|TRBV4-1|TRBJ2-2
TGCGCCAGCAGCCAAGCCGACAGTCGCCGGGAGCTGTTTTTT
CASSQADSRRELFF
>.|18|few|TRBV7-2|TRBJ1-1
TGTGCCAGCAGGCGCTCCATCCGGGCCGGACTCATGAACACTGAAGCTTTCTTT
CASRRSIRAGLMNTEAFF
>.|14|few|TRBV30|TRBJ1-6
TGTGCCTGGAGTTTGGGATCTGCGGGCTCACCCCTCCACTTT
CAWSLGSAGSPLHF
>.|15|few|TRBV28|TRBJ2-7
TGTGCCAGCAGTTTTATGGGGGCGGACGCCTACGAGCAGTACTTC
CASSFMGADAYEQYF
>.|17|.|TRBV5-1|TRBJ1-1
TGCGCCAGCAGCTTGGGCTTACACCGGGATTCTGGCACTGAAGCTTTCTTT
CASSLGLHRDSGTEAFF
>.|18|.|TRBV6-2/TRBV6-3|TRBJ2-3
TGTGCCAGCAGTTACTTTGTAGACCAGGGGATCGTCACAGATACGCAGTATTTT
CASSYFVDQGIVTDTQYF
>TRBD1|13|.|TRBV7-2|TRBJ2-6
TGTGCCAGCAGCTTCGGGACAGGGGACGTCCTGACTTTC
CASSFGTGDVLTF
>TRBD2|16|.|TRBV10-3|TRBJ2-5
TGTGCCATCAGTGAGTCTGGGACTAGCGGCCAAGAGACCCAGTACTTC
CAISESGTSGQETQYF
>.|14|.|TRBV19|TRBJ1-6
TGTGCCAGTAGTATCCGGGGAGGGAATTCACCCCTCCACTTT
CASSIRGGNSPLHF
>.|15|.|TRBV28|TRBJ1-2
TGTGCCAGCAGAACTTATCGGGGAATTAACTATGGCTACACCTTC
CASRTYRGINYGYTF
>.|15|few|TRBV5-4|TRBJ2-1
TGTGCCAGCAGCTTGGAGGTTAGCGGTTACAATGAGCAGTTCTTC
CASSLEVSGYNEQFF
>TRBD1|17|.|TRBV18|TRBJ2-2
TGTGCCAGCTCACCGACGGGACAGGGGGTTATCACCGGGGAGCTGTTTTTT
CASSPTGQGVITGELFF
>TRBD2|17|.|TRBV10-1|TRBJ2-1
TGCGCCAGCAACAAGACAGCCCGGGGGGAATCCTACAATGAGCAGTTCTTC
CASNKTARGESYNEQFF
>.|13|.|TRBV6-5|TRBJ2-3
TGTGCCAGCGGAGGGGGCTGGACAGATACGCAGTATTTT
CASGGGWTDTQYF
>.|11|.|TRBV6-5|TRBJ1-1
TGTGCCAGCAGCCGACAGGTTAAAGCTTTCTTT
CASSRQVKAFF
>.|15|.|TRBV7-7|TRBJ2-5
TGTGCCAGCAGCGGACTGGGTAGCGGCCAAGAGACCCAGTACTTC
CASSGLGSGQETQYF
>.|16|.|TRBV4-1|TRBJ2-5
TGCGCCAGCAGCCAAGAAGTACTTAGGGGTTGGGAGACCCAGTACTTC
CASSQEVLRGWETQYF
>.|16|.|TRBV9|TRBJ1-4
TGTGCCAGCAGCGTAGCTTCGGGACTCCTGACTGAAAAACTGTTTTTT
CASSVASGLLTEKLFF
>.|15|.|TRBV21-1|TRBJ1-3
TGTGCCAGCAGCAAAGTGCGGGGGGTAAGAAACACCATATATTTT
CASSKVRGVRNTIYF
>.|13|once|TRBV11-3|TRBJ2-1
TGTGCCAGCAGCTACGACGGGTCGAATGAGCAGTTCTTC
CASSYDGSNEQFF
>.|16|medium-sized|TRBV19|TRBJ1-1
TGTGCCAGTAGTATAAACCAGGGTCGGAGGGACACTGAAGCTTTCTTT
CASSINQGRRDTEAFF
>TRBD2|15|.|TRBV24-1|TRBJ2-7
TGTGCCACCAGTGATTCGGCTAGCGGGGTCTACGAGCAGTACTTC
CATSDSASGVYEQYF
>TRBD1|15|.|TRBV19|TRBJ1-2
TGTGCCAGTAGTTCCCGGGACAGAACTAACTATGGCTACACCTTC
CASSSRDRTNYGYTF
>TRBD1|17|.|TRBV5-1|TRBJ1-1
TGCGCCAGCAGCTTGGCCGGGACAGGGTTTTCTGACACTGAAGCTTTCTTT
CASSLAGTGFSDTEAFF
>TRBD1|15|.|TRBV3-1/TRBV3-2|TRBJ2-5
TGTGCCAGCAGCCCCGGGACAGGGAGGCAAGAGACCCAGTACTTC
CASSPGTGRQETQYF
>TRBD2|15|.|TRBV3-1/TRBV3-2|TRBJ2-2
TGTGCCAGCAGCCTAGCGGGAGGCCAAACCGGGGAGCTGTTTTTT
CASSLAGGQTGELFF
>TRBD2|17|few|TRBV5-1|TRBJ2-3
TGCGCCAGCAGCTTGGCTCTCGGCGGGGGGGGCGCAGATACGCAGTATTTT
CASSLALGGGGADTQYF
>TRBD1|14|few|TRBV30|TRBJ1-2
TGTGCCTGGAGCCGGGACAGGGCATCGAGAGGCTACACCTTC
CAWSRDRASRGYTF
>TRBD1|14|.|TRBV7-6|TRBJ2-7
TGTGCCAGCAGCTTTTTGGGGACAGAGTACGAGCAGTACTTC
CASSFLGTEYEQYF
>.|15|.|TRBV19|TRBJ2-7
TGTGCCAGTAGCGTCGGAGGGGCAACAGCCTACGAGCAGTACTTC
CASSVGGATAYEQYF
>.|12|.|TRBV7-6|TRBJ2-1
TGTGCCAGCAGCGAGCGCCCAAATGAGCAGTTCTTC
CASSERPNEQFF
>.|15|.|TRBV9|TRBJ2-3
TGTGCCAGCAGCATTGGCAGGGTCGAAACAGATACGCAGTATTTT
CASSIGRVETDTQYF
>TRBD1|15|.|TRBV5-1|TRBJ2-1
TGCGCCAGCAGCTCACAGGGGGCGCGGTACAATGAGCAGTTCTTC
CASSSQGARYNEQFF
>TRBD1|15|.|TRBV18|TRBJ1-1
TGTGCCAGCTCACCAACAGGGGGGGGTGACACTGAAGCTTTCTTT
CASSPTGGGDTEAFF
>TRBD1|14|.|TRBV19|TRBJ2-2
TGTGCCAGTAGGCTACAGGGGTGGGAGAGGGAGCTGTTTTTT
CASRLQGWERELFF